The sequence of this T cell receptor beta chain was determined in a study of blood T cells in healthy people across ages. Remarks on this clonotype: Its ends do not fully match the called genes, so a read error is possible.

It was with a sample-barcoded 5' primer and a J-beta primer mix that a second PCR of about 6 to 12 cycles was run. TCRdb ran MiXCR on the 5' RACE reads and lists one entry per CDR3 protein. This sample yields approximately 690,000 distinct CDR3 sequences, of which roughly three fifths are seen a single time; around 37% belongs to the top ten. The CDR3 has 16 amino acids. Germline assignment: CDR1 SNHLY and CDR2 FYNNEI. Sequences were obtained from blood. The source is a man between 60 and 75 years old in good health. The chain couples TRBV2 to TRBJ1-1; D gene uncertain. The CDR3 bases are TGTGCCAGCGGTGAGGGAAACCCCCCGGGGTACACTGAAGCTTTCTTT. It is translated as CASGEGNPPGYTEAFF.